This T cell receptor (beta chain) was identified during a study of monozygotic twins with inflammatory bowel disease. Germline CDR1 is SGHNT and CDR2 is YENEEA. This CDR3 is 15 amino acids long. Study-level findings and limits: Added variability in patient repertoires may stem from differing immunosuppressive treatments.

Notes on this clonotype: The antigen is undetermined.

Two nested PCRs, approximately 16 and 9 cycles, amplified TCRalpha and TCRbeta cDNA. One entry per CDR3 protein, without DNA, is what TCRdb gives after re-calling the 5' RACE reads. The sample data list roughly 150,000 distinct CDR3 sequences. The sequenced sample consisted of blood. This clonotype was obtained from a human donor with ulcerative colitis or Crohn's disease, or a healthy co-twin of an affected twin (not recorded which). The chain employs TRBV11-3 and TRBJ2-1. CDR3: CASSLGGRPYNEQFF.